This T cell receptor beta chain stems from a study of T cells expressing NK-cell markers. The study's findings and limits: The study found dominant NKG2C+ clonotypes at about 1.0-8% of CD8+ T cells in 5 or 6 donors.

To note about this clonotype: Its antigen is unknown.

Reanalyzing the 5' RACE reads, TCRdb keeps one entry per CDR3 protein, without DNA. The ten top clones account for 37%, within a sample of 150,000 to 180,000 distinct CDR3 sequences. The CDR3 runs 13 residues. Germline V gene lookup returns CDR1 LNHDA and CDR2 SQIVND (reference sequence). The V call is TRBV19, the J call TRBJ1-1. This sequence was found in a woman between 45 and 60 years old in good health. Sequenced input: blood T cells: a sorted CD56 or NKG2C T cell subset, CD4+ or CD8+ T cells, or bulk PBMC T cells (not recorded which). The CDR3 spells CASSAAMNTEAFF.